One sample yielded the 8 T cell receptor beta chains listed below, sequenced in a study of radiation and T cells in renal cell carcinoma. Stated time point: blood 2 weeks post-SBRT. The treatment here: 15 Gy SBRT to primary tumor, nephrectomy 4 weeks later. Sequencing used immunoSEQ multiplex PCR; TCRdb keeps in-frame clones, though not all of them. The sample consists of roughly 120,000 clones, 81% of them appearing once. This specimen was blood, taken from a patient whose treatment included radiotherapy and nephrectomy. The receptors were gathered from a woman between 55 and 75 years old with renal cell carcinoma.

J is TRBJ2-1 and V is TRBV6-5; 8 bases are a match to TRBD2. The CDR3 loop spans 13 amino acids. Germline V gene lookup returns CDR1 MNHEY and CDR2 SVGAGI. V trimming: 7 bases; J trimming: 9 bases; junction bases outside the gene matches: 8. The CDR3 DNA reads TGTGCCAGCATCCTCGATAGCGGGGCTGAGCAGTTCTTC. Translation: CASILDSGAEQFF.

This clone was seen just once. The chain joins TRBV6-5 to TRBJ1-4; 8 bases match TRBD1. The ends lost 6 bases at V and 8 bases at J; junction bases unmatched: 8. Germline V CDR1 and CDR2: MNHEY, SVGAGI. The CDR3 contains 14 residues. CDR3 bases: TGTGCCAGCAGACCCGGACAGGGAGTCGAAAAACTGTTTTTT. Translating gives CASRPGQGVEKLFF.

This chain uses TRBV27 with TRBJ1-1, with TRBD1 as a possible D gene (6 bases). V lost 3 bases, J lost 4 bases, and 15 bases lay in between. Per the germline V gene, CDR1 is MNHEY and CDR2 is SMNVEV (reference sequence). The CDR3 extends over 15 amino acids. The DNA for the CDR3 is TGTGCCAGCAGTTTCACAGGGACACGCGGCACTGAAGCTTTCTTT. Translating gives CASSFTGTRGTEAFF.

This clone was found a few times. The chain combines TRBV5-5 with TRBJ2-7; no firm D call. The V end was cut by 1 base, the J end by 5 bases, with 16 bases between. Germline V gene sequence: CDR1 SGHKS, CDR2 YYEKEE (reference sequence). This CDR3 is built from 15 residues. The CDR3 DNA reads as TGTGCCAGCAGCTTGTACAAGGGCATCCCCAACGAGCAGTACTTC. This gives the protein CASSLYKGIPNEQYF.

The rearrangement joins TRBV19 to TRBJ2-5; 8 bases are shared with TRBD1. With V trimmed by 7 bases and J by 4 bases, 2 bases remained unmatched. The CDR3 runs 12 residues. Germline loops: CDR1 LNHDA, CDR2 SQIVND (reference sequence). The DNA of the CDR3 is TGTGCCAGTATCGACAGGGGAGAGACCCAGTACTTC. Translated: CASIDRGETQYF.

This clone ranks as medium-sized. The V call is TRBV18, the J call TRBJ1-5; D unclear. CDR1 and CDR2 from the germline V gene are KGHSH and LQKENI. Deletions cut 3 bases from V and 6 bases from J, with 12 bases between. CDR3 length equals 14 residues. The CDR3 region has the DNA TGTGCCAGCTCACCGGACCAGAGCTCTCAGCCCCAGCATTTT. This gives the protein CASSPDQSSQPQHF.

V is TRBV15 and J is TRBJ1-1, with TRBD1 matching over 7 bases. J lost 0 bases, V lost 0 bases, and 7 bases had no gene match. The CDR3 is 17 residues long. Germline lookup yields CDR1 LNHNV and CDR2 YYDKDF (reference sequence). CDR3 sequence reads: CATSRDLAGGMNTEAFF. CDR3 in DNA: TGTGCCACCAGCAGAGATCTGGCAGGGGGAATGAACACTGAAGCTTTCTTT.

The V and J genes are TRBV4-3 and TRBJ2-7; no reliable D call. The V and J ends lost 4 bases and 5 bases respectively, with 15 bases between them. This CDR3 contains 14 residues. In germline, CDR1 is LGHNA, CDR2 YSLEER. This CDR3 is CASSPMVGPHEQYF. CDR3 coding DNA: TGCGCCAGCAGCCCCATGGTAGGGCCCCACGAGCAGTACTTC.